The rows below give T cell receptor beta chains drawn from one sample of a study of shared clonotypes between healthy human individuals. This table comes from immunoSEQ multiplex PCR, and its TCRdb copy is limited to in-frame clones, with some not included. The sample includes a few million clones, 85% to 95% seen only once; the top ten take 0.39%. The sample taken for sequencing was naive CD4+ T cells from PBMCs. The receptors derive from a man younger than 30 in good health. Some clones in this sample may be carry-over from other donors' samples. Both conserved end residues are part of each CDR3. The D gene is left open where the match is weak. Expanded clones are given a class, and other clones once, few, many or no size at all.

d_gene | j_gene | abundance | v_gene | CDR3nt | CDR3aa
NA | TRBJ1-5 | NA | TRBV2 | TGTGCCAGCAGCGGACTGCAATCCCAGCATTTT | CASSGLQSQHF
TRBD2 | TRBJ2-3 | NA | TRBV15 | TGTGCCACCAGCAGCCGACCTAGCGGGAGGGGAACCACAGATACGCAGTATTTT | CATSSRPSGRGTTDTQYF
NA | TRBJ2-7 | NA | TRBV5-1 | TGCGCCAGCAGCTACGGATCCTACGAGCAGTACTTC | CASSYGSYEQYF
TRBD1 | TRBJ2-2 | NA | TRBV5-1 | TGCGCCAGCAGCCGCCTAGGGACAGGCGGGGAGCTGTTTTTT | CASSRLGTGGELFF
NA | TRBJ2-2 | NA | TRBV7-9 | TGTGCCAGCAGCCCACCCTCAGGGGAGCTGTTTTTT | CASSPPSGELFF
NA | TRBJ2-5 | NA | TRBV4-1 | TGCGCCAGCAGCCAAGGCTGGACAGAGACCCAGTACTTC | CASSQGWTETQYF
NA | TRBJ1-2 | NA | TRBV6-1 | TGTGCCAGCAGTGAAGCGGTAGGTAGGAGCTATGGCTACACCTTC | CASSEAVGRSYGYTF
NA | TRBJ2-5 | NA | TRBV14 | TGTGCCAGCACCAGAGGGGACACCTTGCAAGAGACCCAGTACTTC | CASTRGDTLQETQYF
NA | TRBJ2-7 | NA | TRBV30 | TGTGCTGCGGGACACGACAGTTACGAGCAGTACTTC | CAAGHDSYEQYF
TRBD2 | TRBJ2-3 | NA | TRBV10-1 | TGCGCCAGCAGCCCCGGGACTAGCGGGAGTTGGAGGCGCACAGATACGCAGTATTTT | CASSPGTSGSWRRTDTQYF
TRBD2 | TRBJ2-7 | NA | TRBV7-6 | TGTGCCAGCAGCTTAACGGCGGGAGATTCCTACGAGCAGTACTTC | CASSLTAGDSYEQYF
NA | TRBJ2-7 | once | TRBV27 | TGTGCCAGCCAAGGGCTCGGTCAAGCGTCCTACGAGCAGTACTTC | CASQGLGQASYEQYF
NA | TRBJ2-5 | NA | TRBV7-3 | TGTGCCAGCAGTCCCGGGTCCCAAGAGACCCAGTACTTC | CASSPGSQETQYF
NA | TRBJ2-4 | NA | TRBV7-9 | TGTGCCAGCAGCTTAGCAAAGCCGGGCATTAACATTCAGTACTTC | CASSLAKPGINIQYF
TRBD1 | TRBJ2-5 | NA | TRBV28 | TGTGCCAGCAGTCTCGGACAGGGACAAGAGACCCAGTACTTC | CASSLGQGQETQYF
NA | TRBJ1-2 | NA | TRBV18 | TGTGCCAGCTCACCACTGGGGGCGAAGAGCTATGGCTACACCTTC | CASSPLGAKSYGYTF
NA | TRBJ2-7 | NA | TRBV28 | TGTGCCGCTTACACTTTCCCGGGACCCAAACCCGGGGAGCAGTACTTC | CAAYTFPGPKPGEQYF
NA | TRBJ2-5 | NA | TRBV2 | TGTGCCAGCAGTGAAATGACAGAGCAAGAGACCCAGTACTTC | CASSEMTEQETQYF
TRBD1 | TRBJ2-5 | NA | TRBV18 | TGTGCCAGCTCACCCCCCGGGACAGGGGGGGAGACCCAGTACTTC | CASSPPGTGGETQYF
TRBD2 | TRBJ2-4 | NA | TRBV28 | TGTGCCAGCAGTTTAGTAGCGGGAGGGATCATAGCCAAAAACATTCAGTACTTC | CASSLVAGGIIAKNIQYF
TRBD2 | TRBJ2-2 | NA | TRBV11-2 | TGTGCCAGCAGCTTACTGGGACTAGCGGGTGGCGGGGAGCTGTTTTTT | CASSLLGLAGGGELFF
NA | TRBJ2-1 | NA | TRBV7-2 | TGTGCCAGCAGCTTAGGATCGGCAGCAACCTACAATGAGCAGTTCTTC | CASSLGSAATYNEQFF
NA | TRBJ1-2 | NA | TRBV19 | TGTGCCAGTAGTTCGAGTGGGCCAGGGTCTGGCTACACCTTC | CASSSSGPGSGYTF
NA | TRBJ1-2 | NA | TRBV2 | TGTGCCAGCAGTGAAGTAGGGGCAAGCTATGGCTACACCTTC | CASSEVGASYGYTF
NA | TRBJ2-5 | once | TRBV29-1 | TGCAGCGTTGTGTCGGGGTCTGGAGAGACCCAGTACTTC | CSVVSGSGETQYF
NA | TRBJ1-1 | NA | TRBV19 | TGTGCCAGTAGCACCTACCCCGGGGTTGAAGCTTTCTTT | CASSTYPGVEAFF
NA | TRBJ2-7 | NA | TRBV14 | TGTGCCAGCAGCCCGCAAGGTCGGCCCGAGCAGTACTTC | CASSPQGRPEQYF
NA | TRBJ2-4 | NA | TRBV9 | TGTGCCAGCAGCGCTTCCTTCAGCGGGAACATTCAGTACTTC | CASSASFSGNIQYF
NA | TRBJ2-7 | NA | TRBV6-5 | TGTGCCAGCAGTTACGCCGGGGATTCCTACGAGCAGTACTTC | CASSYAGDSYEQYF
NA | TRBJ2-7 | NA | TRBV7-9 | TGTGCCAGCAGCTTAGCCCCCCCCCACTACCTGGACGAGCAGTACTTC | CASSLAPPHYLDEQYF
NA | TRBJ2-3 | NA | TRBV28 | TGTGCCAGTACCAGCACAGATACGCAGTATTTT | CASTSTDTQYF
TRBD2 | TRBJ2-1 | once | TRBV5-1 | TGCGCCAGCAGCCCGCGCCCCGGCGGGAGCTGGAACAATGAGCAGTTCTTC | CASSPRPGGSWNNEQFF
NA | TRBJ1-2 | NA | TRBV6-1 | TGTGCCAGCAGTGAGAAAAGGACAGTCATCTATGGCTACACCTTC | CASSEKRTVIYGYTF
NA | TRBJ2-7 | NA | TRBV6-5 | TGTGCCAGCAGTGAGACGGTCCGATCCTACGAGCAGTACTTC | CASSETVRSYEQYF
TRBD2 | TRBJ2-7 | NA | TRBV2 | TGTGCCAGCAGCCTAGGAAGGACTAGCGGGAGTTTAATCACCTACGAGCAGTACTTC | CASSLGRTSGSLITYEQYF
TRBD1 | TRBJ2-3 | NA | TRBV28 | TGTGCCAGCAGCCCCGGGACAGACTATAGCACAGATACGCAGTATTTT | CASSPGTDYSTDTQYF
NA | TRBJ2-1 | NA | TRBV28 | TGTGCCAGCAGTTCCCCCTCTTTGCAGGGTATTGAGCAGTTCTTC | CASSSPSLQGIEQFF
NA | TRBJ2-7 | NA | TRBV30 | TGTGCCTGGAGTGTACAGTGGGGAGAGCAGTACTTC | CAWSVQWGEQYF
NA | TRBJ2-7 | NA | TRBV7-2 | TGTGCCAGCAGCTTAGAACAGGGGGGGGAGCAGTACTTC | CASSLEQGGEQYF
TRBD2 | TRBJ2-3 | NA | TRBV7-9 | TGTGCCAGCAGTCGACTAGCGGGATCAGATACGCAGTATTTT | CASSRLAGSDTQYF
TRBD2 | TRBJ2-1 | NA | TRBV5-4 | TGTGCCAGCAGCGGGACTAGCGGGATGAAGAACAATGAGCAGTTCTTC | CASSGTSGMKNNEQFF
NA | TRBJ2-7 | NA | TRBV5-6 | TGTGCCAGCAGCGGGAGAGGGGGCGAGCAGTACTTC | CASSGRGGEQYF
NA | TRBJ1-1 | NA | TRBV10-2 | TGCGCCAGCAACGCCCAGGTCAGCACTGAAGCTTTCTTT | CASNAQVSTEAFF
NA | TRBJ2-1 | NA | TRBV12-5 | TGTGCTAGTGGTTTGGCTGGGGGAAGCGAGCAGTTCTTC | CASGLAGGSEQFF
TRBD2 | TRBJ2-5 | NA | TRBV9 | TGTGCCAGCAGCGCAAAGGAGGGGGGGACTAGATCGAGGGAGACCCAGTACTTC | CASSAKEGGTRSRETQYF
NA | TRBJ2-7 | once | TRBV2 | TGTGCCACAGATATAGGACCCTACGAGCAGTACTTC | CATDIGPYEQYF
NA | TRBJ1-3 | NA | TRBV20-1 | TGCAGTGCTTCCAAGACGGAGGACATATATTTT | CSASKTEDIYF
NA | TRBJ1-1 | NA | TRBV27 | TGTGCCAGCAGTTTAAGGCCCCTGGGACGGAGTTACACTGAAGCTTTCTTT | CASSLRPLGRSYTEAFF
NA | TRBJ1-1 | once | TRBV7-5 | TGTGCCAGAAGCTTAGCCCAGACCAACACTGAAGCTTTCTTT | CARSLAQTNTEAFF
NA | TRBJ2-2 | once | TRBV5-1 | TGCGCCAGCAGCTCTCAGGGACCGAACACCGGGGAGCTGTTTTTT | CASSSQGPNTGELFF